This T cell receptor (beta chain) was observed in a study of shared clonotypes between healthy human individuals. As for this clone: Its antigen is as yet unknown. The sample has other DNA sequences that encode this CDR3 too.

The study, taken as a whole, reports: In having few donors, the study represented limited genetic and exposure-history diversity. Tissues were not sampled, only blood, and their repertoires likely differ. The study generally estimated greater richness for naive than memory subsets.

CDR1 and CDR2 from the germline V gene are SEHNR and FQNEAQ (reference sequence). The CDR3 runs to 12 residues. Trimming cost V 0 bases and J 5 bases, with 5 bases left between them. The authors split each subset's genomic DNA evenly across several immunoSEQ plates. The assay was immunoSEQ multiplex PCR, and TCRdb's table has in-frame clones only and misses some. The table records a few million clones, 90% to 95% of them present only once. The source of this sequence is a man between 18 and 35 years old in good health. Some clones in this sample may be carry-over from other donors' samples. The sequenced sample was naive CD4+ T cells from PBMCs. Documented subset: CD45RA+ positively selected. V usage is TRBV7-9 and J usage is TRBJ2-7, with D uncertain. As DNA, the CDR3 is TGTGCCAGCAGCTTAGCTTTGGACGAGCAGTACTTC. It translates to CASSLALDEQYF.